This is a list of T cell receptor beta chains from one sample in a study of T-cell reconstitution after alpha-beta-depleted transplantation in children. In TCRdb, the PCR reads were re-called with MiXCR into one record per CDR3 protein. The repertoire holds roughly 310,000 distinct CDR3 sequences, with 23% as singletons. Sequenced material: PBMCs, mostly from graft donor cells, taken 180 days after TCRalphabeta/CD19-depleted stem cell transplant. The receptor set was obtained from a male patient between 10 and 17 years old who had a stem cell transplant for acute lymphoblastic leukemia, so the T cells may come from the graft donor. Both conserved end residues are part of each CDR3. The order of the fields is clone size, V gene, D gene, J gene, CDR3 protein, CDR3 DNA. The D gene is left open where the match is weak. Size is stated for part of the rows, as once, few or many counts, or as a class when the clone is expanded.

abundance: -; v_gene: TRBV7-9; d_gene: -; j_gene: TRBJ1-5; CDR3aa: CASSLGIQPQHF; CDR3nt: TGTGCCAGCAGCTTAGGTATTCAGCCCCAGCATTTT
abundance: -; v_gene: TRBV12-3/TRBV12-4; d_gene: TRBD1; j_gene: TRBJ2-1; CDR3aa: CASSLGGTATGNEQFF; CDR3nt: TGTGCCAGCAGTTTAGGAGGGACAGCTACCGGGAATGAGCAGTTCTTC
abundance: -; v_gene: TRBV4-1; d_gene: TRBD1; j_gene: TRBJ2-2; CDR3aa: CASSQAGGRGELFF; CDR3nt: TGCGCCAGCAGCCAAGCAGGGGGCAGGGGGGAGCTGTTTTTT
abundance: few; v_gene: TRBV4-1; d_gene: -; j_gene: TRBJ2-3; CDR3aa: CASSQGPTAPEYF; CDR3nt: TGCGCCAGCAGCCAAGGGCCGACGGCACCGGAGTATTTT
abundance: -; v_gene: TRBV11-2; d_gene: TRBD2; j_gene: TRBJ2-5; CDR3aa: CASSLVLAGAILEETQYF; CDR3nt: TGTGCCAGCAGCTTAGTACTAGCGGGAGCAATCCTGGAAGAGACCCAGTACTTC
abundance: few; v_gene: TRBV25-1; d_gene: -; j_gene: TRBJ2-5; CDR3aa: CASRSDSETQYF; CDR3nt: TGTGCCAGCAGGTCGGATTCAGAGACCCAGTACTTC
abundance: -; v_gene: TRBV21-1; d_gene: -; j_gene: TRBJ2-2; CDR3aa: CASSIGGTGRTGELFF; CDR3nt: TGTGCCAGCAGCATCGGGGGGACAGGGAGGACCGGGGAGCTGTTTTTT
abundance: many; v_gene: TRBV15; d_gene: -; j_gene: TRBJ2-5; CDR3aa: CATSRDLGVETQYF; CDR3nt: TGTGCCACCAGCAGAGATCTAGGAGTCGAGACCCAGTACTTC
abundance: -; v_gene: TRBV20-1; d_gene: TRBD1; j_gene: TRBJ2-7; CDR3aa: CSASKTNRGTYEQYF; CDR3nt: TGCAGTGCTAGTAAAACAAACAGGGGTACCTACGAGCAGTACTTC
abundance: -; v_gene: TRBV20-1; d_gene: -; j_gene: TRBJ2-7; CDR3aa: CSASEDAYEQYF; CDR3nt: TGCAGTGCCTCCGAGGACGCCTACGAGCAGTACTTC
abundance: -; v_gene: TRBV29-1; d_gene: -; j_gene: TRBJ1-2; CDR3aa: CSAFVSRGYTF; CDR3nt: TGCAGCGCTTTCGTGTCGCGGGGCTACACCTTC
abundance: -; v_gene: TRBV5-5; d_gene: -; j_gene: TRBJ2-3; CDR3aa: CASSLSGGWTTDTQYF; CDR3nt: TGTGCCAGCAGCCTGTCAGGAGGCTGGACGACAGATACGCAGTATTTT
abundance: -; v_gene: TRBV12-5; d_gene: -; j_gene: TRBJ2-5; CDR3aa: CASGPTQDPQETQYF; CDR3nt: TGTGCTAGTGGTCCAACCCAGGACCCACAAGAGACCCAGTACTTC
abundance: -; v_gene: TRBV5-5; d_gene: TRBD1; j_gene: TRBJ2-2; CDR3aa: CASSLGGTGRTGELFF; CDR3nt: TGTGCCAGCAGCTTGGGGGGGACAGGGCGTACCGGGGAGCTGTTTTTT
abundance: -; v_gene: TRBV6-5; d_gene: -; j_gene: TRBJ1-3; CDR3aa: CASSYSRWDSGNTIYF; CDR3nt: TGTGCCAGCAGTTACTCGCGTTGGGACTCTGGAAACACCATATATTTT
abundance: few; v_gene: TRBV12-3/TRBV12-4; d_gene: TRBD1; j_gene: TRBJ1-1; CDR3aa: CASSPTGDGSEAFF; CDR3nt: TGTGCCAGCAGCCCCACAGGGGACGGCTCTGAAGCTTTCTTT
abundance: few; v_gene: TRBV11-1; d_gene: TRBD2; j_gene: TRBJ2-6; CDR3aa: CASSSTSGKLGRANVLTF; CDR3nt: TGTGCCAGCAGCTCGACTAGCGGGAAGTTGGGAAGGGCCAACGTCCTGACTTTC
abundance: few; v_gene: TRBV11-2; d_gene: -; j_gene: TRBJ2-1; CDR3aa: CASSFFGRAEQFF; CDR3nt: TGTGCCAGCAGCTTCTTCGGGCGTGCTGAGCAGTTCTTC
abundance: many; v_gene: TRBV5-1; d_gene: TRBD2; j_gene: TRBJ2-1; CDR3aa: CASSWEGYNEQFF; CDR3nt: TGCGCCAGCAGCTGGGAGGGTTACAATGAGCAGTTCTTC
abundance: -; v_gene: TRBV7-2; d_gene: -; j_gene: TRBJ1-1; CDR3aa: CASSSRDRAEAFF; CDR3nt: TGTGCCAGCAGCTCCAGGGATAGGGCTGAAGCTTTCTTT
abundance: -; v_gene: TRBV7-7; d_gene: TRBD2; j_gene: TRBJ2-2; CDR3aa: CASSAYGPGGTGELFF; CDR3nt: TGTGCCAGCAGCGCCTACGGACCGGGGGGTACCGGGGAGCTGTTTTTT
abundance: -; v_gene: TRBV20-1; d_gene: TRBD1; j_gene: TRBJ2-2; CDR3aa: CSADRVNGELFF; CDR3nt: TGCAGTGCTGACAGGGTCAACGGGGAGCTGTTTTTT
abundance: -; v_gene: TRBV9; d_gene: TRBD2; j_gene: TRBJ2-5; CDR3aa: CASSEGLAGGRGETQYF; CDR3nt: TGTGCCAGCAGCGAAGGGCTAGCGGGAGGAAGAGGGGAGACCCAGTACTTC
abundance: -; v_gene: TRBV7-6; d_gene: -; j_gene: TRBJ2-3; CDR3aa: CASSYTQGRTDTQYF; CDR3nt: TGTGCCAGCAGCTATACCCAGGGGCGCACAGATACGCAGTATTTT
abundance: -; v_gene: TRBV10-1; d_gene: -; j_gene: TRBJ2-7; CDR3aa: CASSAHSSYEQYF; CDR3nt: TGCGCCAGCAGTGCTCACAGCTCCTACGAGCAGTACTTC